This T cell receptor (beta chain) was obtained from a study of T cells after yellow fever vaccination. TCRdb analysed the 5' RACE reads with MiXCR anew, one entry per CDR3 protein. The table has approximately 160,000 distinct CDR3 sequences, 5.5% to 8% seen once; the top ten hold about 2.8%. CDR1 and CDR2 (germline): SGHTA, FQGNSA. V dropped 2 bases and J dropped 9 bases, with 14 bases sitting between them. This CDR3 spans 14 amino acids. The sample holds many counts of this clonotype. This specimen was CD4+ T cells sorted from PBMCs, taken on the day of the first yellow fever vaccination. This TCR was recovered from a young man who received the YFV17D yellow fever vaccine. This chain uses TRBV7-2 with TRBJ2-1; no definite D call. In nucleotides, the CDR3 is TGTGCCAGCAGCTTAAATCTGGCCTTAGGTGAGCAGTTCTTC. This sequence encodes CASSLNLALGEQFF.